The rows below give T cell receptor beta chains drawn from one sample of a study of cytomegalovirus exposure and HLA in healthy donors. Sequencing was performed with immunoSEQ multiplex PCR; in TCRdb, only in-frame clones are kept and a portion is missing. The sample shows about 120,000 clones, 80% to 85% of them seen only once. Sequenced: PBMCs. These receptors were taken from a woman aged 55-70 years in good health and CMV-seropositive. Both conserved end residues are part of each CDR3. The D gene is left open where the match is weak. The size of a clone is reported for some rows only, either as once, few or many, or as a class for expanded clones.

clone size: .
D gene: .
V gene: TRBV7-6
J gene: TRBJ2-7
CDR3 protein: CASSTGSPLNEQYF
CDR3 DNA: TGTGCCAGCAGTACAGGGTCTCCACTTAATGAGCAGTACTTC

clone size: once
D gene: .
V gene: TRBV6-5
J gene: TRBJ2-1
CDR3 protein: CASSLTGLGEQFF
CDR3 DNA: TGTGCCAGCAGCCTCACAGGGTTGGGTGAGCAGTTCTTC

clone size: .
D gene: TRBD1
V gene: TRBV13
J gene: TRBJ1-4
CDR3 protein: CASSQGAGGATNEKLFF
CDR3 DNA: TGTGCCAGCAGCCAGGGGGCTGGGGGTGCAACTAATGAAAAACTGTTTTTT

clone size: .
D gene: .
V gene: TRBV11-2
J gene: TRBJ2-5
CDR3 protein: CASSFSDGRGETQYF
CDR3 DNA: TGTGCCAGCAGCTTCAGCGACGGTCGGGGGGAGACCCAGTACTTC

clone size: .
D gene: .
V gene: TRBV6-6
J gene: TRBJ2-1
CDR3 protein: CASSYLSSSEQFF
CDR3 DNA: TGTGCCAGCAGTTACTTGAGTTCGAGTGAGCAGTTCTTC

clone size: .
D gene: .
V gene: TRBV19
J gene: TRBJ1-2
CDR3 protein: CASSMGRVLYGYTF
CDR3 DNA: TGTGCCAGTAGTATGGGCAGGGTACTTTATGGCTACACCTTC

clone size: .
D gene: .
V gene: TRBV19
J gene: TRBJ2-5
CDR3 protein: CASSIVAGSLETQYF
CDR3 DNA: TGTGCCAGTAGTATAGTGGCAGGGTCTTTAGAGACCCAGTACTTC

clone size: .
D gene: TRBD1
V gene: TRBV28
J gene: TRBJ2-7
CDR3 protein: CASSLNTGGAIYEQYF
CDR3 DNA: TGTGCCAGCAGCCTTAACACAGGGGGCGCGATCTACGAGCAGTACTTC

clone size: few
D gene: .
V gene: TRBV6-6
J gene: TRBJ2-7
CDR3 protein: CASSQTDPLHYEQYF
CDR3 DNA: TGTGCCAGCAGTCAAACAGACCCCCTTCACTACGAGCAGTACTTC

clone size: .
D gene: TRBD2
V gene: TRBV9
J gene: TRBJ2-7
CDR3 protein: CASSEARSGGEQYF
CDR3 DNA: TGTGCCAGCAGTGAAGCGCGGTCGGGGGGGGAGCAGTACTTC

clone size: .
D gene: .
V gene: TRBV7-2
J gene: TRBJ1-4
CDR3 protein: CASSFQGFREKLFF
CDR3 DNA: TGTGCCAGCAGCTTCCAGGGTTTTCGTGAAAAACTGTTTTTT

clone size: .
D gene: TRBD1
V gene: TRBV11-2
J gene: TRBJ2-1
CDR3 protein: CASSWDRNNEQFF
CDR3 DNA: TGTGCCAGCAGCTGGGACAGGAACAATGAGCAGTTCTTC

clone size: .
D gene: .
V gene: TRBV19
J gene: TRBJ1-1
CDR3 protein: CASRTKNTEAFF
CDR3 DNA: TGTGCCAGTAGGACAAAGAACACTGAAGCTTTCTTT

clone size: few
D gene: TRBD2
V gene: TRBV10-3
J gene: TRBJ2-2
CDR3 protein: CAISESPGLAGTGELFF
CDR3 DNA: TGTGCCATCAGTGAGTCGCCGGGACTAGCGGGGACCGGGGAGCTGTTTTTT

clone size: .
D gene: TRBD2
V gene: TRBV6-6
J gene: TRBJ2-1
CDR3 protein: CASGGRAGVSINEQFF
CDR3 DNA: TGTGCCAGTGGGGGGAGGGCGGGAGTAAGTATCAATGAGCAGTTCTTC

clone size: .
D gene: .
V gene: TRBV27
J gene: TRBJ2-7
CDR3 protein: CASSPSAHPSYEQYF
CDR3 DNA: TGTGCCAGCAGTCCTAGCGCACACCCCTCCTACGAGCAGTACTTC

clone size: .
D gene: .
V gene: TRBV6-5
J gene: TRBJ1-2
CDR3 protein: CASSYSVATGSGYTF
CDR3 DNA: TGTGCCAGCAGTTACTCGGTGGCGACAGGAAGTGGCTACACCTTC

clone size: .
D gene: TRBD2
V gene: TRBV7-9
J gene: TRBJ2-1
CDR3 protein: CASSPPGGFTSGSTDEQFF
CDR3 DNA: TGTGCCAGCAGCCCTCCTGGGGGGTTTACTAGCGGGAGTACGGATGAGCAGTTCTTC

clone size: once
D gene: .
V gene: TRBV6-1
J gene: TRBJ1-5
CDR3 protein: CASSDLFSQPQHF
CDR3 DNA: TGTGCCAGCAGTGATCTGTTTAGTCAGCCCCAGCATTTT

clone size: few
D gene: TRBD2
V gene: TRBV2
J gene: TRBJ2-7
CDR3 protein: CASMGPSGSSYEQYF
CDR3 DNA: TGTGCCAGCATGGGGCCCAGCGGGAGCTCCTACGAGCAGTACTTC

clone size: .
D gene: .
V gene: TRBV28
J gene: TRBJ1-2
CDR3 protein: CASSLGRSTYGYTF
CDR3 DNA: TGTGCCAGCAGTTTGGGGAGGAGTACCTATGGCTACACCTTC

clone size: .
D gene: .
V gene: TRBV18
J gene: TRBJ2-2
CDR3 protein: CASSPRGSWAKSNTGELFF
CDR3 DNA: TGTGCCAGCTCACCACGCGGGTCGTGGGCCAAATCGAACACCGGGGAGCTGTTTTTT

clone size: .
D gene: .
V gene: TRBV19
J gene: TRBJ2-2
CDR3 protein: CASSSGVGNTGELFF
CDR3 DNA: TGTGCCAGTAGTTCAGGGGTAGGGAACACCGGGGAGCTGTTTTTT

clone size: once
D gene: .
V gene: TRBV14
J gene: TRBJ2-5
CDR3 protein: CASSQGGNQETQYF
CDR3 DNA: TGTGCCAGCAGCCAAGGAGGGAATCAAGAGACCCAGTACTTC

clone size: .
D gene: .
V gene: TRBV5-1
J gene: TRBJ2-7
CDR3 protein: CASSLAWGELRYEQYF
CDR3 DNA: TGCGCCAGCAGCTTGGCTTGGGGGGAGCTTCGCTACGAGCAGTACTTC

clone size: .
D gene: .
V gene: TRBV6-6
J gene: TRBJ2-5
CDR3 protein: CASRAQETQYF
CDR3 DNA: TGTGCCAGCAGGGCCCAAGAGACCCAGTACTTC

clone size: .
D gene: TRBD1
V gene: TRBV9
J gene: TRBJ2-1
CDR3 protein: CASSVLGQDLDEQFF
CDR3 DNA: TGTGCCAGCAGCGTATTGGGACAGGATCTCGATGAGCAGTTCTTC

clone size: .
D gene: .
V gene: TRBV6-5
J gene: TRBJ1-3
CDR3 protein: CASRSRELGNTIYF
CDR3 DNA: TGTGCCAGCAGATCGAGGGAATTAGGAAACACCATATATTTT

clone size: .
D gene: TRBD1
V gene: TRBV7-3
J gene: TRBJ1-2
CDR3 protein: CASSSLLRDREHGYTF
CDR3 DNA: TGTGCCAGCAGCTCCTTGCTACGGGACAGGGAACATGGCTACACCTTC

clone size: .
D gene: .
V gene: TRBV6-1
J gene: TRBJ2-3
CDR3 protein: CASRLESDTQYF
CDR3 DNA: TGTGCCAGCAGGCTGGAGTCAGATACGCAGTATTTT

clone size: .
D gene: .
V gene: TRBV9
J gene: TRBJ2-3
CDR3 protein: CASSVGLVGTDTQYF
CDR3 DNA: TGTGCCAGCAGCGTAGGCTTGGTAGGCACAGATACGCAGTATTTT

clone size: .
D gene: .
V gene: TRBV27
J gene: TRBJ1-5
CDR3 protein: CASTPQWVQKDQPQHF
CDR3 DNA: TGTGCCAGCACCCCGCAGTGGGTACAGAAGGATCAGCCCCAGCATTTT

clone size: few
D gene: .
V gene: TRBV6-1
J gene: TRBJ2-3
CDR3 protein: CASGAVDSSTDTQYF
CDR3 DNA: TGTGCCAGCGGGGCGGTCGATTCTAGCACAGATACGCAGTATTTT

clone size: once
D gene: .
V gene: TRBV7-9
J gene: TRBJ2-3
CDR3 protein: CASSLWAGPGSDTQYF
CDR3 DNA: TGTGCCAGCAGCTTGTGGGCAGGGCCGGGCTCAGATACGCAGTATTTT

clone size: .
D gene: TRBD1
V gene: TRBV6-1
J gene: TRBJ2-7
CDR3 protein: CASSGSDRKYEQYF
CDR3 DNA: TGTGCCAGCAGTGGATCGGACAGGAAATACGAGCAGTACTTC

clone size: .
D gene: .
V gene: TRBV18
J gene: TRBJ2-7
CDR3 protein: CASSPGVATYEQYF
CDR3 DNA: TGTGCCAGCTCCCCCGGTGTAGCCACCTACGAGCAGTACTTC

clone size: once
D gene: TRBD2
V gene: TRBV11-2
J gene: TRBJ2-7
CDR3 protein: CASSSTGTKTYEQYF
CDR3 DNA: TGTGCCAGCAGCTCTACCGGGACTAAGACCTACGAGCAGTACTTC

clone size: .
D gene: .
V gene: TRBV18
J gene: TRBJ2-7
CDR3 protein: CASSPTLKQGGAPYEQYF
CDR3 DNA: TGTGCCAGCTCACCTACCTTAAAACAGGGAGGGGCCCCATACGAGCAGTACTTC

clone size: .
D gene: TRBD2
V gene: TRBV11-2
J gene: TRBJ2-7
CDR3 protein: CASAPTGGYPYEQYF
CDR3 DNA: TGTGCCAGCGCCCCCACGGGGGGATATCCCTACGAGCAGTACTTC

clone size: .
D gene: .
V gene: TRBV5-6
J gene: TRBJ1-5
CDR3 protein: CASSFYLGNQPQHF
CDR3 DNA: TGTGCCAGCAGCTTCTATCTGGGCAATCAGCCCCAGCATTTT

clone size: few
D gene: TRBD1
V gene: TRBV6-5
J gene: TRBJ1-5
CDR3 protein: CASSPGQGNQPQHF
CDR3 DNA: TGTGCCAGCAGTCCTGGACAGGGGAATCAGCCCCAGCATTTT

clone size: .
D gene: .
V gene: TRBV4-2
J gene: TRBJ2-3
CDR3 protein: CASSQVVGADTQYF
CDR3 DNA: TGTGCCAGCAGCCAAGTCGTAGGAGCAGATACGCAGTATTTT

clone size: once
D gene: .
V gene: TRBV11-2
J gene: TRBJ1-2
CDR3 protein: CASSTTGKPDGYTF
CDR3 DNA: TGTGCCAGCAGTACCACCGGTAAACCTGATGGCTACACCTTC

clone size: .
D gene: .
V gene: TRBV2
J gene: TRBJ1-3
CDR3 protein: CASSPSAQAGNTIYF
CDR3 DNA: TGTGCCAGCAGTCCCTCGGCCCAAGCGGGAAACACCATATATTTT

clone size: few
D gene: .
V gene: TRBV7-6
J gene: TRBJ1-6
CDR3 protein: CASSLAPGDNSPLHF
CDR3 DNA: TGTGCCAGCAGCTTAGCCCCAGGGGATAATTCACCCCTCCACTTT

clone size: .
D gene: .
V gene: TRBV27
J gene: TRBJ2-1
CDR3 protein: CASSELQGWSYNEQFF
CDR3 DNA: TGTGCCAGCAGTGAATTACAGGGATGGTCCTACAATGAGCAGTTCTTC

clone size: .
D gene: .
V gene: TRBV27
J gene: TRBJ2-1
CDR3 protein: CASSLQVRSYNEQFF
CDR3 DNA: TGTGCCAGCAGTTTGCAGGTTCGCTCCTACAATGAGCAGTTCTTC

clone size: .
D gene: .
V gene: TRBV14
J gene: TRBJ2-3
CDR3 protein: CASRQDTDTQYF
CDR3 DNA: TGTGCCAGCAGACAGGATACGGATACGCAGTATTTT

clone size: .
D gene: .
V gene: TRBV7-9
J gene: TRBJ2-5
CDR3 protein: CASSLGGRGEGMAETQYF
CDR3 DNA: TGTGCCAGCAGCTTAGGAGGGAGGGGGGAAGGTATGGCGGAGACCCAGTACTTC

clone size: .
D gene: .
V gene: TRBV5-1
J gene: TRBJ2-3
CDR3 protein: CASSLGHVDLSTDTQYF
CDR3 DNA: TGCGCCAGCAGCTTGGGACACGTAGACCTCAGCACAGATACGCAGTATTTT

clone size: .
D gene: TRBD2
V gene: TRBV14
J gene: TRBJ2-3
CDR3 protein: CASSQDWLAGIPGDTQYF
CDR3 DNA: TGTGCCAGCAGCCAAGATTGGCTAGCGGGAATCCCCGGAGATACGCAGTATTTT

clone size: .
D gene: TRBD2
V gene: TRBV7-9
J gene: TRBJ2-2
CDR3 protein: CSSSLAGSFFNTGELFF
CDR3 DNA: TGTTCCAGCAGCTTAGCGGGCAGCTTTTTTAACACCGGGGAGCTGTTTTTT

clone size: .
D gene: TRBD1
V gene: TRBV6-1
J gene: TRBJ2-3
CDR3 protein: CASSEVWTGGTDTQYF
CDR3 DNA: TGTGCCAGCAGTGAAGTCTGGACAGGGGGTACAGATACGCAGTATTTT

clone size: .
D gene: TRBD1
V gene: TRBV15
J gene: TRBJ1-6
CDR3 protein: CATADRGNSPLHF
CDR3 DNA: TGTGCCACCGCAGACAGGGGAAATTCACCCCTCCACTTT

clone size: .
D gene: .
V gene: TRBV11-2
J gene: TRBJ1-1
CDR3 protein: CASSLGFPKRVANTEAFF
CDR3 DNA: TGTGCCAGCAGCTTAGGCTTCCCAAAGAGGGTGGCGAACACTGAAGCTTTCTTT